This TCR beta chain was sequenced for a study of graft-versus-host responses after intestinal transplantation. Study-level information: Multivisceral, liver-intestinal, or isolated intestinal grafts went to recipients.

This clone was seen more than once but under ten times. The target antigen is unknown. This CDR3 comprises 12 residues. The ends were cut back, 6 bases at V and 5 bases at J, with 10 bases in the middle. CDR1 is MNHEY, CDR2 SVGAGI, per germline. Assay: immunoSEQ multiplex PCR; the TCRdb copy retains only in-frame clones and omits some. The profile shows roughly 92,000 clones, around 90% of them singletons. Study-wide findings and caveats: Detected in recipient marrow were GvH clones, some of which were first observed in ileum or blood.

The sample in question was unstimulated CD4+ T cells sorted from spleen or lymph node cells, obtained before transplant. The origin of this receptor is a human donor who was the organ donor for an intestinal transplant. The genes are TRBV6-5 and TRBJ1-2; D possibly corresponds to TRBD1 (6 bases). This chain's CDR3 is CASRDGTYGYTF. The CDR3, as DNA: TGTGCCAGCAGGGACGGGACATATGGCTACACCTTC.